This section outlines one TCR beta chain sequence together with its context. Antigen: not known. This table comes from immunoSEQ multiplex PCR, and its TCRdb copy is limited to in-frame clones, with some not included. The data show tens of thousands of clones, under 90% seen once. The CDR3 runs to 13 residues. Trimming took 4 bases from V and 8 from J, leaving 14 bases between them. The entry originates in a study of T cell responses to AZD1222 COVID-19 vaccine. General study results and limits: Reportedly, close to half of spike-specific TCRs are directed against unmutated variant regions. CD4 TCRs covered the whole spike, strongest at regions 160-218 and 743-854. Clonal diversity was possibly underestimated; the donors were predominantly white British and more often female.

The V gene is TRBV12-3 or TRBV12-4, the J gene TRBJ1-2, with D tentatively TRBD1 (6 bases). This sample comprised peripheral blood, obtained on day 0 of AZD1222 vaccination. This clonotype was sampled from an adult in good health. The CDR3 DNA sequence: TGTGCCAGCAGTTCACAGGGAGTAACGGGCTACACCTTC. It translates to CASSSQGVTGYTF.